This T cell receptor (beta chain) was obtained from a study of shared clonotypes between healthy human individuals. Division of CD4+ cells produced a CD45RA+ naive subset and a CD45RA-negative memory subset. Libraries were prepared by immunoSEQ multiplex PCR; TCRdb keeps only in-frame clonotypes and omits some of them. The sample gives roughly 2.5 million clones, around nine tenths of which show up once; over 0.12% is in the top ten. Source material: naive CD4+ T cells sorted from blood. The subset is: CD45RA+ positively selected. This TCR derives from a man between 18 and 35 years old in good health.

CDR3 DNA: TGTGCCAGCAGCCATACTCCGGGACAGGGACCAGATACGCAGTATTTT. Translated, it gives CASSHTPGQGPDTQYF. J is TRBJ2-3 and V is TRBV5-5; 9 bases match TRBD1. CDR1 is SGHKS, CDR2 YYEKEE, per germline (reference sequence). The CDR3 has 16 residues. V shed 4 bases and J 4 bases; nucleotides not matched to a gene: 10.